The source of this T cell receptor (beta chain) is a study of blood T cells in healthy people across ages. Turning to the study itself: Template switching captured about one barcoded beta molecule per two T cells.

Primed by a sample-barcoded 5' primer and a J-beta primer mix, a second PCR proceeded for 7 to 11 cycles. TCRdb redid the calling of the 5' RACE reads with MiXCR, one entry per CDR3 protein. Seen here are around 1,000,000 distinct CDR3 sequences, roughly 24% observed once, and the top ten hold less than 0.85%. Sample donors were healthy Caucasian individuals that came from Russia, aged 6 to 90. This clonotype was recorded at least ten times. These same records also appear under a second study, on T cells of mothers and their children. That work adds: Study donors consisted of a few healthy Caucasian mothers and their six children. Addition of sample barcodes and 2-4 random nucleotides occurred through the M1S primer of the second PCR.

The TCR sequence derives from a girl aged 2-9 years in good health. The sequencing input was blood.

Written as DNA, the CDR3 is TGTGCCAGCAGTTTGGCAGGGTTCTACGAGCAGTACTTC. This translates into CASSLAGFYEQYF. The chain has TRBV12-3 or TRBV12-4 and TRBJ2-7; maybe TRBD1 (5 bases). The CDR3 runs 13 residues. Trimming took off 3 bases at V and 3 bases at J, with 9 bases between the two ends.